This TCR beta chain is drawn from a study of blood T cell repertoires in COVID-19 (dated by TCRdb to 2019 to 2021). With regard to the full study: Collaborator samples came from the United States, Italy and Spain and covered acute and convalescent phases of COVID-19. The material from the prospective study consisted of cDNA or gDNA derived from T cells, B-cell-depleted T cells, or PBMCs. Deeply sampled blood TCRbeta repertoires from subjects exposed to, actively infected with, or recovered from COVID-19 were included in the dataset. The repertoires were made available in a free public database intended to serve as a resource for research on the immune response to SARS-CoV-2. Samples came from the ongoing ImmuneRACE study (first 160 participants) plus 1,254 subjects from 6 global collaborators. Nearly every sample came with metadata listing a de-identified subject ID, COVID-19 status, age in years and sex. Where available, HLA class I and class II types were taken from metadata supplied by the sample provider and were not determined by assay-based typing. Overall results and qualifications from the work: Clinical and demographic metadata were provided uncurated, with the amount varying by source and participant.

On this clone: This receptor's antigen is unknown. Base qualities were left out, and no much larger clone turns up one base away.

The collaborating institutions used their own protocols to collect whole blood in K2EDTA tubes. For TCRbeta analysis, collaborators shipped samples in one of three forms: frozen whole blood, isolated PBMCs, or DNA extracted from either of those sample types. TCRbeta CDR3 regions were amplified from genomic DNA by means of the immunoSEQ Assay, a bias-controlled multiplex PCR. On the study's bioinformatics: Nucleated cell counts per sample were estimated from amplification of reference gene primers within the assay. To quantify the absolute abundance of each unique TCRbeta CDR3 rearrangement, sequence reads were collapsed and filtered. Productive Simpson clonality was computed per sample as the square root of Simpson's diversity index over productive rearrangements. Not all clones reach the TCRdb copy of this immuneACCESS table, which keeps in-frame sequences only. Checked studies attribute under half of the gap to unresolved V genes and leave the rest unexplained. V and J calls and clone size are those listed in that table; D and trimming were worked out from the DNA. Recorded for this sample are under 200,000 clones; 70% to 90% of them occurred a single time. In total, the top ten clones hold about 4.9% of the sample.

CDR1 and CDR2 are read off the germline V gene as SGHRS and YFSETQ. The cysteine opens and the phenylalanine closes a CDR3 of 15 amino acids. The read is trimmed to its CDR3 DNA, 45 bases read in frame from base 1. V trim: 0 bases; J trim: 9 bases; unmatched bases: 9. This receptor chain uses TRBV5-1 and TRBJ2-5; TRBD2 aligns with 9 central bases. The clonotype comes from a woman aged 80 or older with acute or convalescent COVID-19. The sequenced material came from peripheral blood. The sequenced DNA is TGCGCCAGCAGCTTGGAGGGACTAGCCGCCGTGGCCCAGTACTTC. The translation is CASSLEGLAAVAQYF.